What follows is one TCR beta chain and its context. Its antigen is unknown. This specimen comes from a study of cytomegalovirus exposure and HLA in healthy donors. The CDR3 consists of 14 residues. Trimming stripped 1 base from V and 4 bases from J, with 10 bases between. Germline CDR1 SGHTA, CDR2 FQGTGA. The PCR had 60 Vbeta and 13 Jbeta primers. Produced via immunoSEQ multiplex PCR; TCRdb's table is partial and in-frame only. Here the sample spans 150,000 to 200,000 clones, over 75% being singletons. Study-wide points: The study flagged some 180 TCR beta chains as cytomegalovirus-associated. The sole available immune exposure information was CMV serostatus. Sequencing depth roughly uniform across donors was assumed in presence/absence analyses. Later analysis identified several of the most significant clusters that appeared linked to common viral pathogens.

The rearrangement joins TRBV7-3 to TRBJ1-1, with unresolved D. The receptor was derived from a woman between 25 and 40 years old in good health and CMV-seronegative. Specimen: PBMCs. For the CDR3, the DNA is TGTGCCAGCAGCTTAAGAGGAAGTGGCACTGAAGCTTTCTTT. It is translated as CASSLRGSGTEAFF. The full variable domain, its missing parts supplied by reference TRBV7-3 and TRBJ1-1, is GAGVSQTPSNKVTEKGKYVELRCDPISGHTALYWYRQSLGQGPEFLIYFQGTGAADDSGLPNDRFFAVRPEGSVSTLKIQRTERGDSAVYLCASSLRGSGTEAFFGQGTRLTVV.